The T cell receptor (beta chain) described here comes from a study of T cells in Graves' hyperthyroidism and ophthalmopathy. TCR beta CDR3 sequences were amplified from RNA transcripts. Carried out on the TCR CDR3, a first-round RT-PCR used the HTBI primer set. TCRdb redid the calling of the multiplex PCR reads with MiXCR, one entry per CDR3 protein. The data hold roughly 740,000 distinct CDR3 sequences, with about a sixth observed a single time. Looked up from germline, CDR1 is SGHTA and CDR2 is FQGNSA. V was trimmed by 3 bases and J by 3 bases, leaving 9 bases between them. The CDR3 is 14 amino acids.

Sample: blood. The receptor was isolated from a man aged 18-30 years with Graves' hyperthyroidism. V gene TRBV7-2 combines with J gene TRBJ2-1; D perhaps matches TRBD2 (6 bases). The CDR3 here is CASSLPGSYNEQFF. DNA for the CDR3: TGTGCCAGCAGCTTGCCCGGGAGCTACAATGAGCAGTTCTTC.